The next 6 T cell receptor beta chains were all read from a single sample in a study of human T cells and chemical hapten exposure. TCRdb re-analysed the RACE reads in MiXCR, keeping a single row per CDR3 protein. The sample comprises 52,000 or so distinct CDR3 sequences, roughly 10% of which are singletons, and nearly 10% rests with the top ten. Indicated time point: pre-sensitization, week 0. Treatment of the sample: therapeutic diphenylcyclopropenone sensitization with weekly scalp DPC. The sequencing here drew on whole blood, taken in connection with sensitization to the hapten diphenylcyclopropenone (DPC). Receptors originate from a middle-aged man with alopecia areata. Some clones in this sample may be carry-over from other donors' samples.

This chain links TRBV6-5 with TRBJ1-6; possible D gene TRBD1, 5 bases. The CDR3 length is 15 residues. Germline V gene lookup returns CDR1 MNHEY and CDR2 SVGAGI. The V end was cut by 5 bases, the J end by 7 bases, with 15 bases between. The CDR3 bases are TGTGCCAGCAGTCATGAATCCGGGGGAAATTCACCCCTCCACTTT. Translating it yields CASSHESGGNSPLHF.

The genes are TRBV29-1 and TRBJ2-1, with 12 bases aligning to TRBD2. This CDR3 region has 17 residues. V dropped 7 bases and J dropped 5; count of bases not matched to a gene: 15. Germline CDR1 SQVTM, CDR2 ANQGSEA. The CDR3 DNA follows: TGCAGCGCCCTAGGACTAGCGGGAATTTCGTTTAACAATGAGCAGTTCTTC. This encodes CSALGLAGISFNNEQFF.

This chain joins TRBV20-1 and TRBJ2-7; D uncertain. The germline V and J ends were trimmed by 6 bases and 0 bases, with 12 bases remaining between them. The CDR3 length is 13 residues. Per germline, CDR1 DFQATT and CDR2 SNEGSKA (reference sequence). The CDR3 protein is CSARARSSYEQYF. For the CDR3, the DNA is TGCAGTGCCCGCGCCAGGAGCTCCTACGAGCAGTACTTC.

This clonotype was seen a handful of times. The rearrangement links TRBV12-3 or TRBV12-4 to TRBJ2-6; D uncertain. V was clipped by 1 base and J by 4 bases, with 14 bases between them. CDR3 length: 17 amino acids. CDR3 protein: CASSLVVANGGANVLTF. CDR3 in DNA: TGTGCCAGCAGTTTAGTGGTGGCCAACGGGGGGGCCAACGTCCTGACTTTC.

The chain uses TRBV28 and TRBJ2-2; 11 positions match TRBD2. Trimming at V came to 5 bases and at J to 3 bases, leaving 5 bases not matched to a gene. The CDR3 spans 16 residues. Germline-derived CDR1 and CDR2 are MDHEN and SYDVKM. CDR3 in amino acids: CASSPTSGGYTGELFF. CDR3 nucleotides: TGTGCCAGCAGTCCTACTAGCGGGGGCTACACCGGGGAGCTGTTTTTT.

This clonotype was seen a handful of times. The CDR3 reads CASSPGLADIQETQYF. As DNA, the CDR3 is TGTGCCAGCAGCCCCGGACTAGCGGACATCCAAGAGACCCAGTACTTC. The chain carries TRBV12-3 or TRBV12-4 and TRBJ2-5; 10 bases fit TRBD2. CDR3 length: 16 amino acids. V lost 6 bases to trimming and J lost 1 base; unmatched junction nucleotides: 8.